What follows is one T cell receptor beta chain and its context. The data belong to a study of blood T cell repertoires in COVID-19. About the research overall: PBMCs, B-cell-depleted T cells, or T cells provided the cDNA or gDNA that made up the material.

This CDR3 is built from 14 residues. The trim removed 6 bases at V and 5 bases at J, leaving 10 bases unmatched. The V gene's germline CDR1 is LGHDT and CDR2 YNNKEL (reference sequence). This table comes from immunoSEQ multiplex PCR, and its TCRdb copy is limited to in-frame clones, with some not included. The data show roughly 150,000 clones, with about 90% seen just once and around 6.3% held by the top ten. The specimen was peripheral blood. The chain recombines TRBV3-1 (or the pseudogene TRBV3-2) with TRBJ2-7; 7 nucleotides line up with TRBD1. This clonotype originated in a man older than 75 with acute or convalescent COVID-19. DNA of the CDR3: TGTGCCAGCAGGCCCCGGACAGGTCGAGACGAGCAGTACTTC. Encoded protein: CASRPRTGRDEQYF.